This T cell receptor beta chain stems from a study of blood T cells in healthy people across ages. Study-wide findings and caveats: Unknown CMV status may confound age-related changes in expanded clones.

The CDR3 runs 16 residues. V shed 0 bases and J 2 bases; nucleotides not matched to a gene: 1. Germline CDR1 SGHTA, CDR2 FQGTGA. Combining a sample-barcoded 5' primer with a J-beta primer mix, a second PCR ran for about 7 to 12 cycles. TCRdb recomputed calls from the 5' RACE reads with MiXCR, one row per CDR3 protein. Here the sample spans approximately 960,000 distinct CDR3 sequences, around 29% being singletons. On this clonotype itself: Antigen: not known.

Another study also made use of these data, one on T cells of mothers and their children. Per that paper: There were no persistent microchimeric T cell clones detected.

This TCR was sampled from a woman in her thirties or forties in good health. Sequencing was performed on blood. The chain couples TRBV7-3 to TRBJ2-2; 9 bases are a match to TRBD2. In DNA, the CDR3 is TGTGCCAGCAGCTTAACTAGCGGGAGTAACACCGGGGAGCTGTTTTTT. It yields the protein CASSLTSGSNTGELFF.